This T cell receptor (beta chain) was observed in a study of shared clonotypes between healthy human individuals (dated by TCRdb to between 2020 and 2021). About the study as a whole: The cohort comprised two women and three men aged 18 to 49 years. Per donor, three plates each were used for CD4 naive and CD4 memory, two for CD8 naive, and one for CD8 memory. The study deeply sequenced blood TCR repertoires of five healthy adults to estimate repertoire size and the extent of clonotype sharing between individuals. Libraries were prepared and TCR repertoires were sequenced by different laboratories using diverse techniques, in order to increase sequencing depth and limit assay-specific biases. Per donor, leukapheresis produced somewhere between about 0.94 and 9 billion PBMCs. General findings and caveats noted by the study authors: Higher generation probabilities were observed for clonotypes shared by all four sorted-subset donors than for non-shared clonotypes. The small number of donors limited the genetic and exposure-history diversity represented. Sampling was restricted to blood, and TCR repertoires in tissues likely differ from the TCR repertoires found in blood. When a handful of donors were compared, the shared fraction of clonotypes was 5% to 6.5% for naive CD4, about 4% for naive CD8, 2.3% for memory CD4, and roughly 0.43% for memory CD8. Naive subsets generally had larger estimated clonotype richness than memory subsets did. Pairwise subsampling indicated that sequencing depth was expected to affect the degree of clonotype sharing among donors. Even with the large sequencing depth, rarefaction of the sorted-subset datasets indicated that sequencing was incomplete.

Cut back by 1 base and 4 bases, the V and J ends lie 13 bases apart. The CDR3, cysteine through phenylalanine, is 16 amino acids long. Of the read, only the CDR3 DNA is kept; its 48 bases are in frame from base 1. Based on the germline V gene (reference sequence), the CDR1 and CDR2 sequences are SEHNR and FQNEAQ. The donors were healthy, HIV-negative adults with no recently reported acute infections or vaccinations. Every donor was a Caucasian adult residing in Nashville, Tennessee, USA. CD4+ T cells were enriched by magnetic negative selection; naive cells were then positively selected on CD45RA, and the negative fraction formed the memory subset. Blood was obtained by leukapheresis, after which PBMCs were separated by Ficoll-Histopaque density gradient centrifugation and cryopreserved in liquid nitrogen vapor phase. Purity and quantity of every magnetically sorted T cell population were checked by analytical flow cytometry. Genomic DNA was isolated from every sorted fraction and measured by UV absorbance on a Nanodrop 2000c.

Comment on this clone: There is no known antigen for this receptor. No base quality values were provided; no much bigger clone lies one nucleotide off.

Using the deep immunoSEQ assay, multiplex PCR amplified TCR CDR3 regions from genomic DNA. Extracted genomic DNA from each cell subset was spread evenly across all wells of several immunoSEQ 96-well plates, with each plate serving as a replicate. For sorted subsets, around 200 ng genomic DNA, equal to 30,000 to 35,000 T cell genomes, was loaded into each replicate PCR. Purified libraries were quantified with a Qubit 3.0 fluorometer, sized on a Bioanalyzer 2100, and re-quantified with the KAPA Library Quantification kit. A separate single-read 150-cycle Illumina NextSeq 550 flow cell was used to sequence each immunoSEQ 96-well plate. Per the original workflow: The immunoSEQ output contained only junctional sequences without quality scores, so filtering could not match that applied to full-length reads. Sequences were annotated with PyIR, a Python wrapper for IgBLAST v1.9, using IMGT germline references to assign V/J genes and CDR3. Any read was removed if the V/J assignment was weak (E-value above 1e-6), the CDR3 was missing, or the read contained stop codons, out-of-frame junctions, or ambiguous translated residues. V3J clonotypes were defined by identical inferred V gene, J gene, and CDR3 amino acid sequence. Percentage overlap between repertoires was calculated by dividing the number of shared unique clonotypes by the size of the smaller repertoire. Three approaches were used to assess repertoire richness: RTK rarefaction, the Chao1 estimator, and Recon v2.1 estimates of unobserved clonotypes. For all TCRbeta clonotypes obtained by the gDNA method from a few donors, generation probabilities were computed with OLGA. TCRdb retrieved this table from immuneACCESS and kept in-frame rearrangements only. Not all clones are present; in checked studies, unresolved V genes account for under half, and no reason is known for the remainder. The DNA gave D and trimming, while V, J and clone size come from that table. The table for this sample lists roughly 1,100,000 clones; around 74% of them were counted only once. Together, the top ten hold approximately 1.5% of the sample.

The specimen sequenced was memory CD4+ T cells sorted from blood. Sample cell subset or site, as interpreted from the label and publication: CD45RA-negative fraction. The chain employs TRBV7-9 and TRBJ2-2, with no reliable assignment of the D segment. This sequence originates from a man aged 18-30 years in good health. Here is the DNA: TGTGCCAGCAGCTTAGGTGGCTCTTGGGGCACCGGGGAGCTGTTTTTT. It specifies CASSLGGSWGTGELFF.